The sequence of this TCR beta chain was determined in a study of T-cell reconstitution after alpha-beta-depleted transplantation in children. Unmatched junction bases numbered 15, after V lost 0 bases and J lost 6 bases. The CDR3 has 19 residues. Germline V gene data show CDR1 as WSHSY and CDR2 as SAAADI. TCRbeta library preparation incorporated unique molecular identifiers. TCRdb fed the PCR reads into MiXCR, producing one record per CDR3 protein. The table has a few hundred thousand distinct CDR3 sequences, around 20% seen once. Sample: PBMCs from the stem cell graft donor, taken from the stem cell graft. The chain combines TRBV10-2 with TRBJ2-5, with 11 bases that match TRBD2. The clonotype was recovered from a human donor who donated a stem cell graft to a child with acute lymphoblastic leukemia. DNA for the CDR3: TGCGCCAGCAGTGAGTCCGGGGTGGAGGTAGCGGGAGGGAGAAAGACCCAGTACTTC. Protein sequence: CASSESGVEVAGGRKTQYF.